This T cell receptor (beta chain) came from a study of pediatric ulcerative colitis. A remark on this clone: As yet, its antigen is unknown.

This was a survey-level run. Measured with immunoSEQ multiplex PCR; TCRdb has only the in-frame clones, and not every one. The sample has around 64,000 clones; around 85% are singletons. General study findings and limits: Compared with controls, ulcerative colitis showed greater blood-rectum clone sharing. All ulcerative colitis patients, but no controls, carried a couple of rectal clonotypes.

The blood sample was taken during the colonoscopy visit. Germline values: CDR1 LGHNT, CDR2 FRNRAP. V lost 4 bases and J lost 2, with 9 bases in between. There are 14 residues in the CDR3. Material: blood. The chain has TRBV12-5 and TRBJ2-1; D unclear. The sequence was obtained from a boy aged 5-17 years with severe ulcerative colitis. CDR3 sequence: CASGSQEPYNEQFF. The CDR3 coding sequence is TGTGCTAGTGGTTCTCAGGAGCCCTACAATGAGCAGTTCTTC.